A selection of T cell receptor beta chains follows, all from one sample in a study of blood T cell repertoires in COVID-19. The assay was immunoSEQ multiplex PCR, and TCRdb's table has in-frame clones only and misses some. The sample consists of fewer than 200,000 clones, about four fifths of them appearing once. The sequenced sample consisted of peripheral blood. These receptors were collected from a woman aged 80 or older with COVID-19, enrolled during active disease. The CDR3 runs from the conserved cysteine through the conserved F or W. D genes are given only for firm matches. Size tells how often a clone was seen (once, few, many) or the class of an expanded clone, and some rows leave it out.

clone size	J gene	D gene	V gene	CDR3 protein	CDR3 DNA
.	TRBJ1-4	.	TRBV7-6	CASSSSGRTNEKLFF	TGTGCCAGCAGCTCCAGCGGGAGAACTAATGAAAAACTGTTTTTT
.	TRBJ1-1	.	TRBV11-3	CASSLQGGYTEAFF	TGTGCCAGCAGCTTACAGGGAGGTTACACTGAAGCTTTCTTT
few	TRBJ1-2	TRBD1	TRBV28	CASSPGWAGGTYGYTF	TGTGCCAGCAGCCCAGGGTGGGCAGGGGGGACCTATGGCTACACCTTC
once	TRBJ2-1	TRBD1	TRBV5-4	CASSLSSTGLNEQFF	TGTGCCAGCAGCTTGTCGTCGACAGGGCTCAATGAGCAGTTCTTC
.	TRBJ2-1	.	TRBV6-5	CASSYSRYNEQFF	TGTGCCAGCAGTTACTCGAGGTACAATGAGCAGTTCTTC
once	TRBJ1-2	TRBD1	TRBV27	CASTSTGGDPYGYTF	TGTGCCAGCACCAGCACAGGGGGCGACCCCTACGGCTACACCTTC
.	TRBJ2-2	TRBD2	TRBV19	CASSIAPGLAGAPGTGELFF	TGTGCCAGTAGTATAGCCCCAGGACTAGCGGGGGCGCCGGGCACCGGGGAGCTGTTTTTT
.	TRBJ1-5	.	TRBV3-1/TRBV3-2	CASSHPLRGNQPQHF	TGTGCCAGCAGCCATCCCCTGCGAGGGAATCAGCCCCAGCATTTT
.	TRBJ2-5	TRBD2	TRBV19	CASSKAGVETQYF	TGTGCCAGTAGTAAAGCGGGGGTGGAGACCCAGTACTTC
.	TRBJ2-7	TRBD2	TRBV5-1	CASSTRGTSGSFTYEQYF	TGCGCCAGCAGCACCCGGGGGACTAGCGGGAGTTTTACCTACGAGCAGTACTTC
.	TRBJ1-2	.	TRBV4-3	CASSQDRANYGYTF	TGCGCCAGCAGCCAAGACAGGGCAAACTATGGCTACACCTTC
once	TRBJ2-3	.	TRBV11-1	CASSFSVGDTQYF	TGTGCCAGCAGCTTTTCGGTCGGAGATACGCAGTATTTT
.	TRBJ1-2	.	TRBV3-1/TRBV3-2	CASSPRQAHNYGYTF	TGTGCCAGCAGCCCCCGACAGGCTCATAACTATGGCTACACCTTC
.	TRBJ1-2	.	TRBV4-3	CASSQEEGVGYGYTF	TGCGCCAGCAGCCAAGAAGAGGGGGTAGGGTATGGCTACACCTTC
.	TRBJ2-7	TRBD2	TRBV7-2	CASSIANLLAGYEQYF	TGTGCCAGCAGCATCGCAAACCTCCTAGCGGGCTACGAGCAGTACTTC
.	TRBJ1-1	.	TRBV7-2	CASSLSAPNTEAFF	TGTGCCAGCAGCTTAAGTGCGCCGAACACTGAAGCTTTCTTT
.	TRBJ2-3	TRBD2	TRBV19	CASSPPLAGGSTDTQYF	TGTGCCAGTAGCCCTCCACTAGCGGGGGGGAGCACAGATACGCAGTATTTT
.	TRBJ1-2	TRBD1	TRBV2	CASSGGTGHGYTF	TGTGCCAGCAGCGGCGGGACAGGGCATGGCTACACCTTC
.	TRBJ1-2	TRBD1	TRBV10-3	CAISDQGQAFYGYTF	TGTGCCATCAGTGACCAGGGACAGGCGTTCTATGGCTACACCTTC
.	TRBJ2-7	TRBD1	TRBV12-3/TRBV12-4	CASRQGYEQYF	TGTGCCAGCCGACAGGGCTACGAGCAGTACTTC
.	TRBJ2-5	.	TRBV6-5	CASSSSGQLQETQYF	TGTGCCAGCAGTTCCTCAGGACAGCTCCAAGAGACCCAGTACTTC
.	TRBJ2-3	.	TRBV24-1	CATSDLGSGEGTDTQYF	TGTGCCACCAGTGATTTGGGTAGCGGAGAAGGGACAGATACGCAGTATTTT
.	TRBJ1-2	.	TRBV10-3	CAISESRAGGYTF	TGTGCCATCAGTGAGTCGAGGGCCGGTGGCTACACCTTC
.	TRBJ1-2	TRBD1	TRBV6-5	CASRYDRDFGGYTF	TGTGCCAGCAGGTATGACAGGGACTTCGGAGGCTACACCTTC
.	TRBJ2-5	.	TRBV19	CASVVARHFIAETQYF	TGTGCCAGTGTAGTGGCCCGGCACTTTATAGCAGAGACCCAGTACTTC
many	TRBJ2-7	TRBD1	TRBV4-2	CASSQEGTGNYEQYF	TGTGCCAGCAGCCAAGAGGGGACAGGCAACTACGAGCAGTACTTC
.	TRBJ2-7	TRBD1	TRBV6-1	CASSEWNRGGYEQYF	TGTGCCAGCAGTGAATGGAACAGGGGTGGTTACGAGCAGTACTTC
.	TRBJ2-2	.	TRBV19	CASSPGVGYPTGELFF	TGTGCCAGTAGTCCGGGGGTGGGGTACCCCACCGGGGAGCTGTTTTTT
.	TRBJ2-1	.	TRBV7-2	CASSLGSNSYNEQFF	TGTGCCAGCAGCTTGGGTAGCAACTCCTACAATGAGCAGTTCTTC
.	TRBJ1-6	TRBD1	TRBV14	CASSQGGTGRRIESPLHF	TGTGCCAGCAGCCAAGGTGGGACAGGGCGGAGGATAGAATCACCCCTCCACTTT
.	TRBJ2-5	.	TRBV24-1	CATSASGETQYF	TGTGCCACCAGTGCCTCAGGGGAGACCCAGTACTTC
.	TRBJ2-3	.	TRBV7-8	CASSFSEDTQYF	TGTGCCAGCAGCTTTAGCGAAGATACGCAGTATTTT
.	TRBJ2-2	TRBD2	TRBV19	CASRPSGGATGELFF	TGTGCCAGTAGACCTAGCGGGGGGGCGACCGGGGAGCTGTTTTTT
.	TRBJ2-3	TRBD2	TRBV18	CASSPLSSGGPWATQYF	TGTGCCAGCTCACCACTCTCTAGCGGGGGGCCTTGGGCCACGCAGTATTTT
.	TRBJ2-7	TRBD1	TRBV9	CASSVDGQGRNEQYF	TGTGCCAGCAGCGTAGATGGACAGGGGAGAAACGAGCAGTACTTC
.	TRBJ1-1	.	TRBV15	CATSRDGQVEAFF	TGTGCCACCAGCAGAGATGGACAAGTTGAAGCTTTCTTT